Below are 16 T cell receptor beta chains sequenced from a single sample in a study of cytomegalovirus exposure and HLA in healthy donors. Vbeta (60) and Jbeta (13) primers were used in the PCR. Some clones are missing from TCRdb's copy, which holds only in-frame ones; the method was immunoSEQ multiplex PCR. The sample records some 130,000 clones, over 50% being singletons. Sample: PBMCs. Every receptor here comes from a human donor in good health.

The rearrangement joins TRBV7-3 to TRBJ2-1; 7 nucleotides match TRBD2. Looked up from germline, CDR1 is SGHTA and CDR2 is FQGTGA. The V and J ends lost 3 bases and 7 bases, in that order; junction bases with no gene match: 6. This CDR3 spans 14 amino acids. In DNA form, the CDR3 reads TGTGCCAGCAGCTTGCTGCCAGCGGGGAATGAGCAGTTCTTC. Its translation is CASSLLPAGNEQFF.

V is TRBV5-4 and J is TRBJ2-1; 7 bases line up with TRBD2. V was pared by 2 bases and J by 5 bases, with 10 bases of the junction left unmatched. In germline, CDR1 is SGHNT, CDR2 YYREEE (reference sequence). The CDR3 totals 16 residues. Written as DNA, the CDR3 is TGTGCCAGCAGCTTAGCAGGACTAGGAGCCGACAATGAGCAGTTCTTC. It encodes CASSLAGLGADNEQFF.

This clone was found a few times. The chain links TRBV4-1 to TRBJ2-1, with a possible D match to TRBD2 (6 bases). Trimming removed 0 bases at V and 10 bases at J, with 13 bases between. CDR1 and CDR2 (germline): MGHRA, YSYEKL. The CDR3 runs to 14 residues. This CDR3 reads CASSQEAGSIEQFF. The CDR3, as DNA: TGCGCCAGCAGCCAAGAGGCGGGAAGTATCGAGCAGTTCTTC.

This clone has more than one count but fewer than ten. The V and J genes are TRBV5-6 and TRBJ2-1; a weak D match, TRBD2 (6 bases). V was cut by 0 bases and J by 9 bases, with 7 bases left in between. This CDR3 region has 12 residues. Germline CDR1 SGHDT, CDR2 YYEEEE. The chain's CDR3 is CASSLGGGEQFF. CDR3 coding DNA: TGTGCCAGCAGCTTGGGGGGAGGTGAGCAGTTCTTC.

The chain couples TRBV28 to TRBJ2-1, with D possibly TRBD1 on 5 matching bases. V dropped 1 base and J dropped 6 bases, with 13 bases sitting between them. Germline CDR1 reads MDHEN; CDR2 reads SYDVKM. The CDR3 runs 15 residues. CDR3: CASSLFWGVSNEQFF. The DNA of the CDR3 is TGTGCCAGCAGTTTATTCTGGGGCGTCAGCAATGAGCAGTTCTTC.

This clone was picked up one time. The J gene is TRBJ1-2, the V gene TRBV18, with a possible D match to TRBD1 (6 bases). Trimming removed 4 bases from V and 6 bases from J, with 15 bases in between. CDR1 KGHSH and CDR2 LQKENI come from the germline V gene. The CDR3 covers 14 residues. As DNA, the CDR3 is TGTGCCAGCTCACAGGGGGACGTCTGGGATGGCTACACCTTC. This encodes CASSQGDVWDGYTF.

The rearrangement joins TRBV2 to TRBJ1-5, with a possible D match to TRBD1 (5 bases). Per germline, CDR1 SNHLY and CDR2 FYNNEI. The CDR3 length is 14 residues. V shed 3 bases and J shed 2 bases, with 8 bases lying between them. CDR3 in amino acids: CASSDKTGNQPQHF. The CDR3 nucleotides are TGTGCCAGCAGTGATAAGACAGGCAATCAGCCCCAGCATTTT.

The gene calls are TRBV2 and TRBJ2-1, with a tentative D call TRBD1 (6 bases). The V gene's germline CDR1 is SNHLY and CDR2 FYNNEI. The CDR3 runs to 15 residues. V lost 4 bases to trimming and J lost 0 bases, with 10 bases between them. CDR3 sequence reads: CASSATGSSYNEQFF. CDR3 sequence (DNA): TGTGCCAGCAGTGCAACAGGGAGCTCCTACAATGAGCAGTTCTTC.

The chain couples TRBV7-8 to TRBJ2-1; 9 bases align to TRBD2. Germline V gene lookup returns CDR1 SGHVS and CDR2 FQNEAQ. This CDR3 region has 18 residues. Trimming removed 2 bases from V and 4 bases from J; junction bases left unmatched: 12. The CDR3 here is CASSLLGLAPQNYNEQFF. In DNA, the CDR3 is TGTGCCAGCAGCTTACTGGGACTAGCTCCACAAAATTACAATGAGCAGTTCTTC.

This chain joins TRBV7-3 and TRBJ2-3; 9 bases map to TRBD2. V gave up 4 bases and J gave up 4 bases; unmatched junction bases: 3. Germline CDR1 and CDR2: SGHTA and FQGTGA. This CDR3 comprises 14 residues. CDR3 amino acids: CASSSSGKSDTQYF. The CDR3 DNA is TGTGCCAGCAGCTCTAGCGGGAAATCAGATACGCAGTATTTT.

V usage is TRBV5-1 and J usage is TRBJ2-3; 8 bases map to TRBD1. CDR3 length: 15 amino acids. Germline V CDR1 and CDR2: SGHRS, YFSETQ. With 0 bases clipped from V and 1 base from J, the junction kept 1 base outside the gene matches. The CDR3 bases are TGCGCCAGCAGCTTGGACAGGGGGGGCACAGATACGCAGTATTTT. Translation: CASSLDRGGTDTQYF.

In DNA, the CDR3 is TGCGCCAGCAGCCACACTAGATTTGAGCAGTTCTTC. It encodes CASSHTRFEQFF. V is TRBV4-1 and J is TRBJ2-1; D may be TRBD2 (5 bases). The CDR3 covers 12 residues. Trimming shortened V by 3 bases and J by 9 bases, and 9 bases separated the two germline ends. Germline-derived CDR1 and CDR2 are MGHRA and YSYEKL.

V usage is TRBV29-1 and J usage is TRBJ2-1; TRBD1 might be the D (6 bases). V lost 7 bases to trimming and J lost 3 bases, with 10 bases between them. The germline V gene has CDR1 SQVTM and CDR2 ANQGSEA. The CDR3 extends over 12 amino acids. The CDR3 region has the DNA TGCAGCGCCGAGGGGGTCTACAATGAGCAGTTCTTC. Its translation is CSAEGVYNEQFF.

The chain is built from TRBV9 and TRBJ1-2; D possibly corresponds to TRBD1 (5 bases). Germline loops: CDR1 SGDLS, CDR2 YYNGEE. Trimming removed 0 bases at V and 0 bases at J, with 18 bases between. This CDR3 contains 18 residues. CDR3 in amino acids: CASSVEEGPIFANYGYTF. The CDR3 region has the DNA TGTGCCAGCAGCGTAGAGGAGGGGCCGATATTCGCTAACTATGGCTACACCTTC.

V usage is TRBV5-5 and J usage is TRBJ2-7; TRBD1 matches at 10 bases. Germline CDR1 reads SGHKS; CDR2 reads YYEKEE (reference sequence). There are 15 residues in the CDR3. J was trimmed by 2 bases and V by 3 bases; bases with no gene match: 5. This chain's CDR3 is CASSSTDRGAYEQYF. CDR3 coding DNA: TGTGCCAGCAGCTCGACGGACAGGGGGGCCTACGAGCAGTACTTC.

This clone turned up a few times. Written as DNA, the CDR3 is TGTGCCAGCAGCTTCGCTGGGACAGGGGACCCTTTTCGACGGGAGCAGTACTTC. Translated, it gives CASSFAGTGDPFRREQYF. The genes are TRBV11-2 and TRBJ2-7; 10 bases agree with TRBD1. This CDR3 has 18 amino acids. The V gene end was trimmed by 3 bases and the J gene end by 7 bases; junction bases not matched to a gene: 18. CDR1 SGHAT and CDR2 FQNNGV come from the germline V gene.